The 27 T cell receptor beta chains below all came from one sample that was sequenced in a study of human T cells and chemical hapten exposure. TCRdb re-analysed the RACE reads in MiXCR, keeping a single row per CDR3 protein. The sample holds about 160,000 distinct CDR3 sequences, around a quarter seen once. Time point here: patch test 3, about 24 weeks after DPC sensitization. As for treatment: therapeutic diphenylcyclopropenone sensitization with weekly scalp DPC. Material: whole blood, obtained in connection with sensitization to the hapten diphenylcyclopropenone (DPC). Every receptor here comes from a woman between 18 and 30 years old with alopecia areata. Some clones in this sample may be carry-over from other donors' samples.

This clonotype is a singleton in its sample. The CDR3 spells CASSLKPPLDGGKHNEQFF. CDR3 nucleotide sequence: TGTGCCAGCAGCTTAAAACCTCCCTTGGACGGGGGGAAACACAATGAGCAGTTCTTC. The chain carries TRBV7-2 and TRBJ2-1; 7 bases are a match to TRBD2. V shed 2 bases and J 5 bases; nucleotides not matched to a gene: 18. From germline, CDR1 is SGHTA and CDR2 FQGNSA. The CDR3 contains 19 residues.

This clonotype was found a few times. The chain joins TRBV10-3 to TRBJ2-1; the match to TRBD1 covers 7 bases. Looked up from germline, CDR1 is ENHRY and CDR2 is SYGVKD. J lost 7 bases, V lost 11 bases, and 8 bases had no gene match. The CDR3 covers 12 residues. The CDR3: CALRTGRNEQFF. CDR3 nucleotide sequence: TGTGCCCTGCGGACAGGTAGAAATGAGCAGTTCTTC.

The chain employs TRBV28 and TRBJ1-6; weak D call: TRBD1 (5 bases). Trimming stripped 5 bases from V and 0 bases from J, with 17 bases between. CDR1 and CDR2 from the germline V gene are MDHEN and SYDVKM. This CDR3 is 18 amino acids long. The CDR3 region is CASSEDNPISSYNSPLHF. In nucleotides, the CDR3 is TGTGCCAGCAGTGAGGACAACCCGATCAGCTCCTATAATTCACCCCTCCACTTT.

This clonotype was counted ten times or more. This chain joins TRBV7-2 and TRBJ2-1; D is uncertain. V was clipped by 6 bases and J by 1 base, with 1 base between them. The germline gives CDR1 SGHTA, CDR2 FQGNSA. The CDR3 consists of 11 residues. This CDR3 is CASRSYNEQFF. The DNA for the CDR3 is TGTGCCAGCAGGTCCTACAATGAGCAGTTCTTC. Supplemented by reference TRBV7-2 and TRBJ2-1, the full variable domain reads GAGVSQSPSNKVTEKGKDVELRCDPISGHTALYWYRQSLGQGLEFLIYFQGNSAPDKSGLPSDRFSAERTGGSVSTLTIQRTQQEDSAVYLCASRSYNEQFFGPGTRLTVL.

The gene calls are TRBV4-2 and TRBJ2-1; tentatively, D is TRBD1 or TRBD2 (5 bases each). Germline V CDR1 and CDR2: LGHNA, YNFKEQ. The CDR3 has 13 amino acids. Between the trimmed V and J ends, which lost 4 bases and 8 bases, there was a span of 12 bases. The CDR3 loop is CASSLGPSDEQFF. The CDR3, as DNA: TGTGCCAGCAGCCTGGGACCCTCCGATGAGCAGTTCTTC.

The J gene is TRBJ2-3, the V gene TRBV20-1; TRBD2 agrees at 10 bases. The germline CDR1 and CDR2 sequences are DFQATT and SNEGSKA (reference sequence). This CDR3 comprises 13 residues. V lost 2 bases, J lost 5 bases, and 1 base stayed unmatched. The CDR3 nucleotides are TGCAGTGCTAGAAGCGGGAGGGGAGATACGCAGTATTTT. Translated, it gives CSARSGRGDTQYF.

The CDR3 DNA reads as TGTGCCTCCGCCCCGCAGATATTTAACAATGAGCAGTTCTTC. It is translated as CASAPQIFNNEQFF. This chain links TRBV7-7 with TRBJ2-1; D is unresolved. Germline CDR1 is SSHAT and CDR2 is FNYEAQ (reference sequence). CDR3 length: 14 amino acids. Deletions cut 11 bases from V and 5 bases from J, with 19 bases between. Full variable domain (remainder filled in from reference TRBV7-7 and TRBJ2-1): GAGVSQSPRYKVTKRGQDVTLRCDPISSHATLYWYQQALGQGPEFLTYFNYEAQPDKSGLPSDRFSAERPEGSISTLTIQRTEQRDSAMYRCASAPQIFNNEQFFGPGTRLTVL.

The V call is TRBV20-1, the J call TRBJ1-5; no firm D call. In germline, CDR1 is DFQATT, CDR2 SNEGSKA (reference sequence). V lost 3 bases to trimming and J lost 3 bases, with 15 bases between them. The CDR3 has 15 amino acids. The CDR3 DNA reads as TGCAGTGCTAGGTCCAGGAGGGTTTTCAATCAGCCCCAGCATTTT. This sequence encodes CSARSRRVFNQPQHF.

This clonotype was recorded at least ten times. The chain is built from TRBV7-6 and TRBJ2-1; 13 bases line up with TRBD2. Germline V gene data show CDR1 as SGHVS and CDR2 as FNYEAQ. Unmatched junction bases numbered 6, after V lost 6 bases and J lost 10 bases. CDR3 length: 14 residues. The CDR3, as DNA: TGTGCCAGCAGTAAACTAGCGGGGGGGGGCGAGCAGTTCTTC. Its translation: CASSKLAGGGEQFF.

This clonotype was counted between two and nine times. The gene calls are TRBV29-1 and TRBJ2-1; a weak D match, TRBD2 (6 bases). This CDR3 spans 13 amino acids. Germline lookup yields CDR1 SQVTM and CDR2 ANQGSEA. Trimming left V 4 bases short and J 9 bases short, with 16 bases between. For the CDR3, the DNA is TGCAGCGTTGCCCCAACGACTAGGGCTGAGCAGTTCTTC. Translation gives CSVAPTTRAEQFF.

The rearrangement uses TRBV14 and TRBJ2-3, with a possible D match to TRBD2 (5 bases). Germline V CDR1 and CDR2: SGHDN, FVKESK. Trimming took 2 bases from V and 5 from J, leaving 11 bases between them. This CDR3 contains 14 residues. The DNA of the CDR3 is TGTGCCAGCAGCCAACTCCTAGCCCGAGATACGCAGTATTTT. Residues: CASSQLLARDTQYF. Variable domain in full (rest from reference TRBV14 and TRBJ2-3): EAGVTQFPSHSVIEKGQTVTLRCDPISGHDNLYWYRRVMGKEIKFLLHFVKESKQDESGMPNNRFLAERTGGTYSTLKVQPAELEDSGVYFCASSQLLARDTQYFGPGTRLTVL.

V and J are TRBV7-9 and TRBJ2-1; D assignment may be TRBD1 or TRBD2 (5 bases each). This CDR3 comprises 16 residues. V was trimmed by 4 bases and J by 3 bases, leaving 16 bases between them. Germline V gene lookup returns CDR1 SEHNR and CDR2 FQNEAQ (reference sequence). Written as DNA, the CDR3 is TGTGCCAGCAGCTCAATGGGGGATTCGAACTACAATGAGCAGTTCTTC. Translating gives CASSSMGDSNYNEQFF. The full variable domain, with the rest looked up from reference TRBV7-9 and TRBJ2-1, is DTGVSQNPRHKITKRGQNVTFRCDPISEHNRLYWYRQTLGQGPEFLTYFQNEAQLEKSRLLSDRFSAERPKGSFSTLEIQRTEQGDSAMYLCASSSMGDSNYNEQFFGPGTRLTVL.

The J gene is TRBJ2-2, the V gene TRBV29-1, with TRBD1 as a possible D gene (6 bases). Germline assignment: CDR1 SQVTM and CDR2 ANQGSEA. V dropped 7 bases and J dropped 2 bases, with 14 bases sitting between them. The CDR3 runs 14 residues. The CDR3 DNA reads TGCAGCGCAAAATCAGGGGTCAACACCGGGGAGCTGTTTTTT. Amino acids: CSAKSGVNTGELFF.

Written as DNA, the CDR3 is TGTGCCAGCAGCGCGATAGGGGAATTGTCAGATACGCAGTATTTT. Its translation: CASSAIGELSDTQYF. J is TRBJ2-3 and V is TRBV9, with D perhaps TRBD1 (5 bases). The CDR3 contains 15 residues. The V gene lost 3 bases and the J gene lost 4 bases, with 15 bases spanning the gap. Germline V gene lookup returns CDR1 SGDLS and CDR2 YYNGEE.

The chain recombines TRBV7-2 with TRBJ2-7, with 7 bases that match TRBD1. CDR3 length equals 11 residues. Germline assignment: CDR1 SGHTA and CDR2 FQGNSA. V was pared by 5 bases and J by 10 bases, with 5 bases of the junction left unmatched. CDR3 sequence: CASSLGGSQYF. DNA for the CDR3: TGTGCCAGCAGCCTAGGGGGCAGCCAGTACTTC.

This clonotype was counted a few times. The chain links TRBV12-3 or TRBV12-4 to TRBJ2-5; D tentatively reads TRBD1 or TRBD2 (5 bases each). Trimming removed 6 bases from V and 1 base from J, with 12 bases in between. This CDR3 has 14 residues. This CDR3 is CASRLLGAQETQYF. The CDR3 coding sequence is TGTGCCAGCAGGCTTCTCGGGGCCCAAGAGACCCAGTACTTC.

This chain connects TRBV27 to TRBJ1-4, with D possibly being TRBD1 (5 bases). CDR1 and CDR2 (germline): MNHEY, SMNVEV (reference sequence). The CDR3 sequence is 12 residues long. V dropped 6 bases and J dropped 5 bases, with 7 bases sitting between them. CDR3: CASRRGNEKLFF. Written as DNA, the CDR3 is TGTGCCAGCAGGCGGGGCAATGAAAAACTGTTTTTT.

This clonotype has just a few counts. The chain couples TRBV5-8 to TRBJ1-5; D gene uncertain. The germline V and J ends were trimmed by 1 base and 2 bases, with 7 bases remaining between them. The CDR3 loop spans 14 amino acids. The germline gives CDR1 SGHTS, CDR2 YDEGEE. CDR3 coding DNA: TGTGCCAGCAGCTTGTGGCAGGGCAATCAGCCCCAGCATTTT. Translating gives CASSLWQGNQPQHF.

The chain is built from TRBV11-2 and TRBJ2-1, with D tentatively TRBD1 (6 bases). Per the germline V gene, CDR1 is SGHAT and CDR2 is FQNNGV. The CDR3 is 14 amino acids. Trimming stripped 2 bases from V and 7 bases from J, with 12 bases between. The CDR3 region is CASSLMAGANEQFF. In DNA, the CDR3 is TGTGCCAGCAGCTTAATGGCAGGGGCGAATGAGCAGTTCTTC.

A few counts support this clonotype. The chain uses TRBV5-1 and TRBJ2-5; either TRBD1 or TRBD2 may supply D (5 bases each). The germline V gene encodes CDR1 SGHRS and CDR2 YFSETQ. V was shortened by 3 bases and J by 5 bases, with 17 bases between the two germline ends. This CDR3 has 15 amino acids. The CDR3 coding sequence is TGCGCCAGCAGCTGGTCCGGGACCCTGGGGGAGACCCAGTACTTC. It yields the protein CASSWSGTLGETQYF. Full variable domain (missing parts from reference TRBV5-1 and TRBJ2-5): KAGVTQTPRYLIKTRGQQVTLSCSPISGHRSVSWYQQTPGQGLQFLFEYFSETQRNKGNFPGRFSGRQFSNSRSEMNVSTLELGDSALYLCASSWSGTLGETQYFGPGTRLLVL.

In this sample, this clonotype turned up once. The chain carries TRBV29-1 and TRBJ1-2, with 7 bases aligning to TRBD1. V was pared by 7 bases and J by 5 bases, with 19 bases of the junction left unmatched. Germline V gene lookup returns CDR1 SQVTM and CDR2 ANQGSEA. This CDR3 is 16 amino acids long. The CDR3, as DNA: TGCAGCGCTTTAGCCAACAGGGGAGGAGTTTCATATGGCTACACCTTC. This gives the protein CSALANRGGVSYGYTF.

The rearrangement links TRBV5-6 to TRBJ2-7; D gene uncertain. The ends were cut back, 3 bases at V and 1 base at J, with 8 bases in the middle. This CDR3 comprises 13 residues. The germline V gene encodes CDR1 SGHDT and CDR2 YYEEEE. The CDR3 sequence is CASSSPGSYEQYF. Written as DNA, the CDR3 is TGTGCCAGCAGCTCTCCTGGATCCTACGAGCAGTACTTC. The complete variable domain, with remaining parts taken from reference TRBV5-6 and TRBJ2-7, reads DAGVTQSPTHLIKTRGQQVTLRCSPKSGHDTVSWYQQALGQGPQFIFQYYEEEERQRGNFPDRFSGHQFPNYSSELNVNALLLGDSALYLCASSSPGSYEQYFGPGTRLTVT.

There are a few counts of this clonotype. This chain joins TRBV24-1 and TRBJ1-2, with 7 bases identical to TRBD1. The germline V gene has CDR1 KGHDR and CDR2 SFDVKD. Losses at the gene ends were 6 bases for V and 1 base for J; bases not matched to a gene: 7. The CDR3 is made up of 15 amino acids. The CDR3 DNA is TGTGCCACCAGTCAGCGGACAGGAGTTAACTATGGCTACACCTTC. It codes for CATSQRTGVNYGYTF.

J is TRBJ2-2 and V is TRBV4-2; D call uncertain. Germline loops: CDR1 LGHNA, CDR2 YNFKEQ. Trimming pared 0 bases from V and 2 bases from J, leaving 10 bases between. CDR3 length: 16 residues. The CDR3 here is CASSQEGQVNTGELFF. CDR3 DNA sequence: TGTGCCAGCAGCCAAGAAGGGCAGGTCAACACCGGGGAGCTGTTTTTT.

This clonotype was observed a handful of times. The rearrangement uses TRBV7-2 and TRBJ2-7; 12 bases match TRBD1. The trim removed 5 bases at V and 7 bases at J, leaving 9 bases unmatched. CDR3 size: 15 residues. Germline CDR1 reads SGHTA; CDR2 reads FQGNSA. The CDR3 loop reads CASSTAGTGGREQYF. The CDR3 DNA sequence: TGTGCCAGCAGCACTGCCGGGACAGGGGGCAGAGAGCAGTACTTC.

This clonotype was observed a few times. The rearrangement uses TRBV29-1 and TRBJ2-5; perhaps TRBD2 as D (5 bases). The CDR3 consists of 10 residues. CDR1 SQVTM and CDR2 ANQGSEA come from the germline V gene. V lost 7 bases and J 4 bases, leaving 7 bases between the germline ends. This CDR3 reads CSGGRETQYF. The CDR3 region has the DNA TGCAGCGGCGGGCGAGAGACCCAGTACTTC. The full variable domain, rest sourced from reference TRBV29-1 and TRBJ2-5, is SAVISQKPSRDICQRGTSLTIQCQVDSQVTMMFWYRQQPGQSLTLIATANQGSEATYESGFVIDKFPISRPNLTFSTLTVSNMSPEDSSIYLCSGGRETQYFGPGTRLLVL.

This clonotype appeared a few times. The chain links TRBV6-1 to TRBJ2-7; tentative D call: TRBD1 (6 bases). Germline-derived CDR1 and CDR2 are MNHNS and SASEGT. CDR3 length equals 14 residues. V was clipped by 0 bases and J by 9 bases, with 15 bases between them. Here the CDR3 reads CASSEAQGSVGQYF. The CDR3 bases are TGTGCCAGCAGTGAAGCCCAGGGGAGCGTTGGGCAGTACTTC.